This T cell receptor beta chain was sequenced during a study of cytomegalovirus exposure and HLA in healthy donors. The wider study: Membership in the Caucasian-associated ancestry cluster was found for around 81% of approximately 400 genotyped donors. Broader study findings: Within an earlier analysis, most TCR beta V segments proved productive either about 87% or about 30% of the time. The study designated 150 or so TCR beta chains cytomegalovirus-associated. The only immune exposure information that was available was CMV serostatus.

The table lists this clone with a few counts. Its antigen is not identified. V gave up 3 bases and J gave up 9 bases, with 18 bases separating them. Per the germline V gene, CDR1 is KGHSH and CDR2 is LQKENI. The CDR3 has 15 residues. PCR involved 60 Vbeta and 13 Jbeta primers. Assay used: immunoSEQ multiplex PCR; TCRdb lists only in-frame clones, some missing. The data hold over 100,000 clones, with roughly 9% observed a single time. The TCR was taken from a woman between 35 and 50 years old in good health and CMV-seropositive. The sequencing input was PBMCs. The rearrangement joins TRBV18 to TRBJ2-1, with D maybe TRBD2 (6 bases). The CDR3 coding sequence is TGTGCCAGCTCACCGTGGACTACTTCAGTGGGTGAGCAGTTCTTC. This translates into CASSPWTTSVGEQFF.